The source of this TCR beta chain is a study of blood T cell repertoires in COVID-19. Study-level information: Samples taken during acute and convalescent COVID-19 were collected in the United States, Italy and Spain. T cells, B-cell-depleted T cells, or PBMCs supplied cDNA or gDNA.

Original processing methods: The assay estimated nucleated cells by amplifying reference gene primers. Sequenced by immunoSEQ multiplex PCR; TCRdb stores in-frame clones only, minus some. The V and J calls and clone size come from that table; D and trimming were worked out from the DNA. Found here are 150,000 to 190,000 clones, around 83% of them singletons; the top ten hold roughly 8.3%. Enrollment of patients from Seattle took place during active infection, with longitudinal follow-up. The source of this sequence is a woman aged 60 to 75 with COVID-19, enrolled during active disease. The specimen was peripheral blood.

In DNA, the CDR3 is TGCGCCAGCAGCTTGGCCATCCAGGGGGCGAACCTTAACATGAACACTGAAGCTTTCTTT. Encoded protein: CASSLAIQGANLNMNTEAFF. The genes are TRBV5-1 and TRBJ1-1, with TRBD1 matching 8 bases. Per the germline V gene, CDR1 is SGHRS and CDR2 is YFSETQ. This CDR3 comprises 20 residues. Trimming took 0 bases from V and 0 from J; bases not matched to a gene: 16.